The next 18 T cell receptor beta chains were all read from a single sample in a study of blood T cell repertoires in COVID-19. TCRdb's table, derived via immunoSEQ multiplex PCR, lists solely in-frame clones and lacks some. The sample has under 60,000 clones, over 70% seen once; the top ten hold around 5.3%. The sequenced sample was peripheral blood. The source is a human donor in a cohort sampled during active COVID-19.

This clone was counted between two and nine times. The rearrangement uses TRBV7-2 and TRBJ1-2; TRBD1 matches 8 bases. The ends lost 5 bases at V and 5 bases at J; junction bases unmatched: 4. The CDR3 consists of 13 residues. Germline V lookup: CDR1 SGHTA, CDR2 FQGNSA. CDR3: CASSTRTGYGYTF. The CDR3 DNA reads TGTGCCAGCAGCACCCGGACAGGGTATGGCTACACCTTC.

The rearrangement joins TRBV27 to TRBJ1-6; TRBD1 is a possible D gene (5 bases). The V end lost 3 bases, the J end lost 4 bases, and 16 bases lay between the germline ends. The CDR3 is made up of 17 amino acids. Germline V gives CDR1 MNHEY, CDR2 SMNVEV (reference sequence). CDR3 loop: CASSFHMGGFYNSPLHF. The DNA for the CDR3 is TGTGCCAGCAGTTTTCATATGGGGGGATTTTATAATTCACCCCTCCACTTT.

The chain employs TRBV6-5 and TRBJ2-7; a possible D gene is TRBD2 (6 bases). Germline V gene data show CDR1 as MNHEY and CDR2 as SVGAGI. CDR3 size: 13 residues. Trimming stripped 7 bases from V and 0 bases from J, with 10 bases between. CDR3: CASNRGSSYEQYF. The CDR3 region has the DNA TGTGCCAGCAATCGGGGGAGCTCCTACGAGCAGTACTTC.

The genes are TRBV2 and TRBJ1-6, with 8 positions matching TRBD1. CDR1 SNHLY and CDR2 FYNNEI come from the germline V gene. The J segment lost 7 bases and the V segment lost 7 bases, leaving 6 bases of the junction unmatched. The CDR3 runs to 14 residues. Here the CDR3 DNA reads TGTGCCAGCATGATGGGACAGGAGAATTCACCCCTCCACTTT. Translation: CASMMGQENSPLHF. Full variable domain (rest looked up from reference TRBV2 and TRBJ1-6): EPEVTQTPSHQVTQMGQEVILRCVPISNHLYFYWYRQILGQKVEFLVSFYNNEISEKSEIFDDQFSVERPDGSNFTLKIRSTKLEDSAMYFCASMMGQENSPLHFGNGTRLTVT.

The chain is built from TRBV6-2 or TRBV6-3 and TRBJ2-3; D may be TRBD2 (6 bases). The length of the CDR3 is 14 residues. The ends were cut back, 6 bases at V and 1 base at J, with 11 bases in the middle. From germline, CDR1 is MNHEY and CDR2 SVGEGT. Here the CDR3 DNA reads TGTGCCAGCAGCCGCACGGGGGGCACAGATACGCAGTATTTT. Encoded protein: CASSRTGGTDTQYF.

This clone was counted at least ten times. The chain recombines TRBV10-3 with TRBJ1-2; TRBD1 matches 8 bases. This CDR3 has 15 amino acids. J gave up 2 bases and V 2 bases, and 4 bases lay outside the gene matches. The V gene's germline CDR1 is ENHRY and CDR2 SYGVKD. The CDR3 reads CAISEGTGSNYGYTF. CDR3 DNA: TGTGCCATCAGTGAGGGGACAGGATCAAACTATGGCTACACCTTC.

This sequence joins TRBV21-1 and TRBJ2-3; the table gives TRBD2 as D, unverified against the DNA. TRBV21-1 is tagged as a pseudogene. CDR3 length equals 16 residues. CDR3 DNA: TGTGCCAGCAGCAAGAGCGGGGGGCCCTTCACAGATACGCAGTATTTT. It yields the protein CASSKSGGPFTDTQYF.

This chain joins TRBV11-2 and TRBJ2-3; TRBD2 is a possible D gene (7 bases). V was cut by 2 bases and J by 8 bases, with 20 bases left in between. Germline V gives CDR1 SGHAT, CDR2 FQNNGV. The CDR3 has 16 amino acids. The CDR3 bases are TGTGCCAGCAGCTTATATGGGGACGGGGGCGGGGGTACGCAGTATTTT. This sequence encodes CASSLYGDGGGGTQYF.

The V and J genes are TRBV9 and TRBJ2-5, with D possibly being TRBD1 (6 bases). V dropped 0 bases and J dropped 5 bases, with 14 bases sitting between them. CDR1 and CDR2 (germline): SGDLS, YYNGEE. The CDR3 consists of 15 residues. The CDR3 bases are TGTGCCAGCAGCGTAGAAAGTAGGGGGTGGGAGACCCAGTACTTC. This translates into CASSVESRGWETQYF.

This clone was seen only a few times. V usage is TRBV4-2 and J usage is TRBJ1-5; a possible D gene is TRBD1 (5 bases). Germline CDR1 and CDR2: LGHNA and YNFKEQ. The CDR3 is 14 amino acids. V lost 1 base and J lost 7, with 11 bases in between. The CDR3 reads CASSQGTGEQPQHF. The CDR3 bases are TGTGCCAGCAGCCAAGGTACGGGGGAACAGCCCCAGCATTTT.

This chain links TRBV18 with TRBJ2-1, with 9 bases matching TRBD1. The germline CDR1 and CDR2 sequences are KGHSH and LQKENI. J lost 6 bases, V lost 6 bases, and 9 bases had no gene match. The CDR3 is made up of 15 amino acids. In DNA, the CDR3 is TGTGCCAGCTCCTTTGTGGACAGGGGTGGCAATGAGCAGTTCTTC. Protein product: CASSFVDRGGNEQFF. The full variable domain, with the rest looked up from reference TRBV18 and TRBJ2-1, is NAGVMQNPRHLVRRRGQEARLRCSPMKGHSHVYWYRQLPEEGLKFMVYLQKENIIDESGMPKERFSAEFPKEGPSILRIQQVVRGDSAAYFCASSFVDRGGNEQFFGPGTRLTVL.

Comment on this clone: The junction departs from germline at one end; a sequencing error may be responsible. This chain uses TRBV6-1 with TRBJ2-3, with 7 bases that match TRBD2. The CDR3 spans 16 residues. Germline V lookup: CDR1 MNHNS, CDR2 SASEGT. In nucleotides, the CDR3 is TGTGCCAGCAGAGAAGTCTTTGGGGGGGAAACAGATACGCAGTATTTT. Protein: CASREVFGGETDTQYF.

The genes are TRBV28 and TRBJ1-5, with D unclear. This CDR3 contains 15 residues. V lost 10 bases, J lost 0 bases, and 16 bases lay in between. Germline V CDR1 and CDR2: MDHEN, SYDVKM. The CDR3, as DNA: TGTGCCACCATAGGAGGATTTTTTAGCAATCAGCCCCAGCATTTT. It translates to CATIGGFFSNQPQHF.

CDR3 region: CAISGQGSSYEQYF. The CDR3 region has the DNA TGTGCCATCAGCGGACAGGGAAGCTCCTACGAGCAGTACTTC. The rearrangement uses TRBV10-3 and TRBJ2-7; 8 bases agree with TRBD1. CDR1 and CDR2 from the germline V gene are ENHRY and SYGVKD. This CDR3 comprises 14 residues. Losses at the gene ends were 6 bases for V and 0 bases for J; bases not matched to a gene: 4.

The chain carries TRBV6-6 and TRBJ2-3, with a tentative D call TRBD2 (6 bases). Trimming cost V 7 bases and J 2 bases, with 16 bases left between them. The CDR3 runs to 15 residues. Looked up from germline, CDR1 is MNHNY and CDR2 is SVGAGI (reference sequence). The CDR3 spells CASTWGLLDTDTQYF. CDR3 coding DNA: TGTGCCAGCACGTGGGGACTGCTAGACACAGATACGCAGTATTTT.

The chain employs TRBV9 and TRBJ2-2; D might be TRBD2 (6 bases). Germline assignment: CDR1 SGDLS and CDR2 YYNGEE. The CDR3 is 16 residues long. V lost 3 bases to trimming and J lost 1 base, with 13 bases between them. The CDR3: CASSERISGNTGELFF. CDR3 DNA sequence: TGTGCCAGCAGCGAGCGGATTAGCGGGAACACCGGGGAGCTGTTTTTT.

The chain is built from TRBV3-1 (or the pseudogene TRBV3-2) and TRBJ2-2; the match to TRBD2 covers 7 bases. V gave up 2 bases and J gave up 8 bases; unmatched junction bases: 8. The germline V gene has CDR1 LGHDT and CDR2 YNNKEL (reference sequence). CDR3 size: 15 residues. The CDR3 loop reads CASSQRASGAGELFF. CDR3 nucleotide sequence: TGTGCCAGCAGCCAAAGGGCTAGCGGTGCTGGGGAGCTGTTTTTT.

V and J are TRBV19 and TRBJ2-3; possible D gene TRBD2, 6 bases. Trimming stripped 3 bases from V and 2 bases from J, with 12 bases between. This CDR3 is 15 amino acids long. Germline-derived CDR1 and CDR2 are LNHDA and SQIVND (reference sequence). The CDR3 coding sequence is TGTGCCAGTAGTATCGGGAGCGGCCCCACAGATACGCAGTATTTT. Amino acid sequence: CASSIGSGPTDTQYF.